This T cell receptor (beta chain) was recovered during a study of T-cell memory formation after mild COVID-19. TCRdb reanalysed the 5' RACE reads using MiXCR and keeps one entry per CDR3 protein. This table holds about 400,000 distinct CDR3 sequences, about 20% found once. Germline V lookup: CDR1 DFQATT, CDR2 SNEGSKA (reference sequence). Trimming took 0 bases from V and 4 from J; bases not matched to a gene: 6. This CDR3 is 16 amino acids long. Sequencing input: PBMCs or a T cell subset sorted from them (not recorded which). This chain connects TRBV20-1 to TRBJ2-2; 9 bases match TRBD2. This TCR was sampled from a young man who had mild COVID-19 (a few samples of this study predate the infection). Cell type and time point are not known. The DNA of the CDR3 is TGCAGTGCTAGAGATATGCGGGGGGGCCTCACCGGGGAGCTGTTTTTT. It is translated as CSARDMRGGLTGELFF.